These 21 T cell receptor beta chains were all obtained from the same sample, sequenced in a study of glioma-infiltrating T cells. Using RNA template, CDR3s of TCR alpha and beta were amplified with iRepertoire arm-PCR. TCRdb re-derived calls from the multiplex PCR reads in MiXCR, one entry per CDR3 protein. The sample records about 89,000 distinct CDR3 sequences, around 23% being singletons. Material for sequencing was glioma tissue, nonneoplastic brain tissue, or PBMCs (not recorded which). These receptors were collected from a human donor with low-grade glioma or glioblastoma, undergoing nonglioma brain surgery, or in good health (not recorded which).

The chain links TRBV19 to TRBJ1-2; TRBD1 is a possible D gene (5 bases). This CDR3 has 12 amino acids. Germline loops: CDR1 LNHDA, CDR2 SQIVND (reference sequence). V was pared by 9 bases and J by 3 bases, with 11 bases between. The CDR3 DNA is TGTGCCAGCTTAAGGGGTGACTATGGCTACACCTTC. Its translation: CASLRGDYGYTF.

The rearrangement joins TRBV4-1 to TRBJ2-1; 11 bases are shared with TRBD2. This CDR3 contains 18 residues. CDR1 MGHRA and CDR2 YSYEKL come from the germline V gene. Unmatched junction bases numbered 12, after V lost 4 bases and J lost 4 bases. CDR3 in DNA: TGCGCCAGCAGCCCAAAAGTGCTAGCGGGAGGCTCTTACAATGAGCAGTTCTTC. This translates into CASSPKVLAGGSYNEQFF.

Note on this clonotype: A clone one base away is much larger, so this may be a read error. The chain has TRBV4-1 and TRBJ2-1; D possibly corresponds to TRBD1 (7 bases). Germline CDR1 MGHRA, CDR2 YSYEKL. CDR3 length: 16 residues. This CDR3 reads CASSQGRGRSYDEQFF. DNA of the CDR3: TGCGCCAGCAGCCAAGGCAGGGGGAGGTCCTACGATGAGCAGTTCTTC.

This chain uses TRBV19 with TRBJ2-3; 12 bases map to TRBD2. CDR3 length equals 16 residues. Germline loops: CDR1 LNHDA, CDR2 SQIVND (reference sequence). The V segment lost 5 bases and the J segment 8 bases; nucleotides outside the gene matches: 11. DNA for the CDR3: TGTGCCAGTAGTCCCCAGACTAGCGGGGGCGGGGGTACGCAGTATTTT. This codes for CASSPQTSGGGGTQYF.

Only a few counts were recorded for this clonotype. This sequence joins TRBV11-3 and TRBJ2-3; D might be TRBD2 (6 bases). V lost 6 bases to trimming and J lost 12 bases, with 22 bases between them. Germline V CDR1 and CDR2: SGHNT, YENEEA. The CDR3 length is 14 residues. CDR3 loop: CASSFSPASATQYF. CDR3 DNA: TGTGCCAGCAGTTTCTCCCCGGCTAGCGCTACCCAGTATTTT.

This clonotype was observed at least ten times. V is TRBV7-2 and J is TRBJ1-2; tentative D call: TRBD1 (5 bases). The CDR3 is made up of 15 amino acids. CDR1 and CDR2 from the germline V gene are SGHTA and FQGNSA. Deletions cut 4 bases from V and 4 bases from J, with 16 bases between. The CDR3 spells CASSSVGQGGYGYTF. The CDR3, as DNA: TGTGCCAGCAGCTCTGTGGGGCAGGGTGGCTATGGCTACACCTTC.

The chain combines TRBV5-4 with TRBJ1-2; D is unclear. This CDR3 has 15 amino acids. The V gene lost 4 bases and the J gene lost 5 bases, with 18 bases spanning the gap. Germline V gives CDR1 SGHNT, CDR2 YYREEE (reference sequence). CDR3 region: CASSPSSAGLYGYTF. CDR3 sequence (DNA): TGTGCCAGCAGCCCTAGCTCCGCGGGATTATATGGCTACACCTTC.

In this sample, this clonotype turned up many times. The V and J genes are TRBV6-1 and TRBJ1-2; D unclear. Germline V lookup: CDR1 MNHNS, CDR2 SASEGT. This CDR3 contains 15 residues. The germline V and J ends were trimmed by 5 bases and 5 bases, with 18 bases remaining between them. DNA for the CDR3: TGTGCCAGCAGTACCCTAAGAGCGGATAGATATGGCTACACCTTC. It translates to CASSTLRADRYGYTF.

The sample holds many counts of this clonotype. The chain is built from TRBV18 and TRBJ1-5; no firm D call. Trimming took off 6 bases at V and 0 bases at J, with 21 bases between the two ends. The CDR3 totals 18 residues. The V gene's germline CDR1 is KGHSH and CDR2 LQKENI. The CDR3 spells CASSYEPLNLYSNQPQHF. CDR3 bases: TGTGCCAGCTCTTACGAACCATTAAATCTATATAGCAATCAGCCCCAGCATTTT.

This clonotype was picked up many times. The CDR3 here is CASSEASYSPLHF. CDR3 in DNA: TGTGCCAGCAGTGAAGCCTCATATTCACCCCTCCACTTT. V usage is TRBV2 and J usage is TRBJ1-6, with D unclear. Germline CDR1 and CDR2: SNHLY and FYNNEI. This CDR3 is 13 amino acids long. Trimming took off 0 bases at V and 8 bases at J, with 5 bases between the two ends.

This chain joins TRBV7-2 and TRBJ2-5; D is undetermined. There are 13 residues in the CDR3. Germline V CDR1 and CDR2: SGHTA, FQGNSA. Trimming removed 5 bases at V and 4 bases at J, with 11 bases between. The CDR3 loop reads CASSRSTTETQYF. The CDR3 nucleotides are TGTGCCAGCAGCCGATCTACGACAGAGACCCAGTACTTC. The variable domain in full, with the rest retrieved from reference TRBV7-2 and TRBJ2-5, is GAGVSQSPSNKVTEKGKDVELRCDPISGHTALYWYRQSLGQGLEFLIYFQGNSAPDKSGLPSDRFSAERTGGSVSTLTIQRTQQEDSAVYLCASSRSTTETQYFGPGTRLLVL.

This clonotype was picked up many times. The gene calls are TRBV20-1 and TRBJ2-7, with a possible D match to TRBD1 (7 bases). This CDR3 is built from 13 residues. CDR1 and CDR2 (germline): DFQATT, SNEGSKA (reference sequence). The V end was cut by 3 bases, the J end by 2 bases, with 11 bases between. CDR3 in amino acids: CSARRDSTYEQYF. The DNA for the CDR3 is TGCAGTGCTAGGCGGGACAGCACCTACGAGCAGTACTTC.

Comments on this clonotype: Mismatch with germline at one junction end may stem from a read error. The chain carries TRBV12-3 or TRBV12-4 and TRBJ2-3; D remains unclear. This CDR3 region has 11 residues. The CDR3 is CTSSPTDTQYF. The CDR3 nucleotides are TGTACCAGCAGCCCAACAGATACGCAGTATTTT.

This clonotype was observed at least ten times. V is TRBV10-3 and J is TRBJ1-1, with 8 bases lining up with TRBD1. Germline CDR1 and CDR2: ENHRY and SYGVKD. Trimming removed 10 bases from V and 4 bases from J; junction bases left unmatched: 8. The CDR3 loop spans 13 amino acids. This CDR3 is CASRDRQSTEAFF. In DNA form, the CDR3 reads TGTGCCAGCCGGGACAGGCAATCCACTGAAGCTTTCTTT.

This clonotype was counted many times. The V gene is TRBV5-1, the J gene TRBJ1-1, with D tentatively TRBD1 (5 bases). The CDR3 runs 13 residues. Germline loops: CDR1 SGHRS, CDR2 YFSETQ. With 5 bases removed from V and 2 bases from J, the gap between germline ends came to 10 bases. The CDR3 spells CASRGDGNTEAFF. The CDR3 DNA sequence: TGCGCCAGCAGGGGGGACGGAAACACTGAAGCTTTCTTT.

In this sample, this clonotype turned up many times. The chain employs TRBV6-1 and TRBJ1-4; no definite D call. Trimming took 2 bases from V and 0 from J, leaving 10 bases between them. The CDR3 length is 16 residues. Germline V lookup: CDR1 MNHNS, CDR2 SASEGT. For the CDR3, the DNA is TGTGCCAGCAGTGAAATAGAGTCCACAACTAATGAAAAACTGTTTTTT. Translation: CASSEIESTTNEKLFF.

A note on this clonotype: A much larger clone differs by one base, so this may be a read error. The CDR3: CASGLADKWGGSYNEQFF. CDR3 sequence (DNA): TGCGCCAGCGGCCTCGCAGACAAGTGGGGGGGCTCCTACAATGAGCAGTTCTTC. The chain combines TRBV4-1 with TRBJ2-1; TRBD2 agrees at 7 bases. J was trimmed by 0 bases and V by 8 bases; bases with no gene match: 16. Germline V gives CDR1 MGHRA, CDR2 YSYEKL. This CDR3 is built from 18 residues.

This clonotype was found many times. The chain uses TRBV19 and TRBJ2-5; D may match TRBD1 or TRBD2 (5 bases each). Germline V gene data show CDR1 as LNHDA and CDR2 as SQIVND (reference sequence). Trimming removed 6 bases from V and 2 bases from J, with 13 bases in between. CDR3 length: 14 amino acids. The CDR3 protein is CASRAGTTQETQYF. CDR3 nucleotide sequence: TGTGCCAGTAGAGCCGGGACCACGCAAGAGACCCAGTACTTC.

Only a few counts were recorded for this clonotype. The chain is built from TRBV5-1 and TRBJ2-7, with 8 bases fitting TRBD1. Germline-derived CDR1 and CDR2 are SGHRS and YFSETQ. The junction had 7 bases not matched to a gene; V was cut back by 0 bases and J by 2 bases. The CDR3 runs 16 residues. The CDR3 coding sequence is TGCGCCAGCAGCTTGGGTGGCAGGGGGCCAACCTACGAGCAGTACTTC. Protein sequence: CASSLGGRGPTYEQYF.

As to this clonotype: A read error may explain this, as a much larger clone is one base away. The chain employs TRBV7-2 and TRBJ2-3; 9 bases agree with TRBD1. CDR3 size: 19 residues. J gave up 7 bases and V 5 bases, and 22 bases lay outside the gene matches. Per germline, CDR1 SGHTA and CDR2 FQGNSA. The CDR3 here is CASSQLRGGTGTSPYTQYF. CDR3 DNA sequence: TGTGCCAGCAGCCAACTAAGGGGCGGGACAGGGACCTCCCCATATACGCAGTATTTT.

A few counts support this clonotype. The chain joins TRBV11-2 to TRBJ2-7; TRBD2 agrees at 11 bases. The CDR3 extends over 15 amino acids. The trim removed 5 bases at V and 0 bases at J, leaving 3 bases unmatched. The germline gives CDR1 SGHAT, CDR2 FQNNGV. The CDR3 DNA reads as TGTGCCAGCAGCGGGGGACTAGCGGTCTCCTACGAGCAGTACTTC. As protein: CASSGGLAVSYEQYF.